This entry lists 10 T cell receptor beta chains sequenced from one sample in a study of PD-1 blockade in classical Hodgkin lymphoma. Generated by immunoSEQ multiplex PCR, the TCRdb table keeps only in-frame clones and is missing some. The data contain about 4,300 clones, roughly 67% of them singletons. Each patient relapsed following autologous stem cell transplantation, and prior brentuximab vedotin exposure differed. The specimen comprised peripheral blood mononuclear cells (PBMCs), sampled at baseline. These receptors originate from a human donor with classical Hodgkin lymphoma.

The J gene is TRBJ2-7, the V gene TRBV7-2; possible D gene TRBD1, 5 bases. The germline gives CDR1 SGHTA, CDR2 FQGNSA. CDR3 length: 16 amino acids. V lost 5 bases and J lost 6, with 23 bases in between. The CDR3 DNA follows: TGTGCCAGCAGCCAAAGCTTAGGGGTCGTAGAAAGCGAGCAGTACTTC. Residues: CASSQSLGVVESEQYF.

The chain has TRBV25-1 and TRBJ2-4; D remains ambiguous. The germline V and J ends were trimmed by 6 bases and 1 base, with 10 bases remaining between them. This CDR3 has 14 amino acids. The V gene's germline CDR1 is MGHDK and CDR2 SYGVNS. The CDR3 spells CASSGSGAKNIQYF. The CDR3 bases are TGTGCCAGCAGCGGGTCCGGGGCCAAAAACATTCAGTACTTC.

The chain is built from TRBV5-1 and TRBJ2-1, with 8 positions matching TRBD2. The length of the CDR3 is 15 residues. J was trimmed by 6 bases and V by 4 bases; bases with no gene match: 9. Per germline, CDR1 SGHRS and CDR2 YFSETQ. CDR3 loop: CASSPAETSGNEQFF. CDR3 sequence (DNA): TGCGCCAGCAGCCCGGCGGAAACTAGCGGCAATGAGCAGTTCTTC.

The chain has TRBV6-5 and TRBJ1-5, with D hard to call. Germline V gene data show CDR1 as MNHEY and CDR2 as SVGAGI. This CDR3 is built from 12 residues. V gave up 8 bases and J gave up 6 bases, with 11 bases separating them. The CDR3 DNA follows: TGTGCCAGCCGGACGCTCGGTCAGCCCCAGCATTTT. It encodes CASRTLGQPQHF.

The table lists this clone with a few counts. V is TRBV29-1 and J is TRBJ2-2; D is tentatively TRBD1 or TRBD2 (5 bases each). Deletions cut 4 bases from V and 7 bases from J, with 16 bases between. The CDR3 runs 14 residues. Germline V gene lookup returns CDR1 SQVTM and CDR2 ANQGSEA. The CDR3 loop is CSVAEGFGGGELFF. In DNA form, the CDR3 reads TGCAGCGTTGCTGAGGGTTTTGGGGGCGGGGAGCTGTTTTTT.

The chain recombines TRBV6-1 with TRBJ1-2, with 7 bases fitting TRBD1. The V and J ends lost 6 bases and 0 bases, in that order; junction bases with no gene match: 4. The CDR3 consists of 14 residues. Germline-derived CDR1 and CDR2 are MNHNS and SASEGT. This chain's CDR3 is CASRPTGTNYGYTF. In DNA, the CDR3 is TGTGCCAGCAGGCCGACAGGGACTAACTATGGCTACACCTTC.

The chain carries TRBV5-1 and TRBJ1-2; D is ambiguous. Germline CDR1 SGHRS, CDR2 YFSETQ. V gave up 0 bases and J gave up 7 bases, with 16 bases separating them. This CDR3 contains 15 residues. The CDR3 protein is CASSLEADWRTGYTF. DNA of the CDR3: TGCGCCAGCAGCTTGGAGGCAGACTGGAGGACTGGCTACACCTTC. The complete variable domain, with remaining parts taken from reference TRBV5-1 and TRBJ1-2, reads KAGVTQTPRYLIKTRGQQVTLSCSPISGHRSVSWYQQTPGQGLQFLFEYFSETQRNKGNFPGRFSGRQFSNSRSEMNVSTLELGDSALYLCASSLEADWRTGYTFGSGTRLTVV.

In this sample, this clone is medium-sized (0.01 to 0.1%). The sample holds other DNA sequences that translate to the same CDR3. This chain links TRBV6-1 with TRBJ1-5, with a weak D call TRBD1 (6 bases). Trimming cost V 7 bases and J 1 base, with 11 bases left between them. CDR3 length equals 14 residues. Germline CDR1 reads MNHNS; CDR2 reads SASEGT. The CDR3 bases are TGTGCCAGCAACCCGACAGGAAGCAATCAGCCCCAGCATTTT. This sequence encodes CASNPTGSNQPQHF.

The CDR3 loop is CARSLEGGNSPLHF. The CDR3 DNA sequence: TGTGCCAGAAGCTTGGAGGGGGGCAATTCACCCCTCCACTTT. This chain links TRBV5-3 with TRBJ1-6; D is possibly TRBD1 (6 bases). TRBV5-3 is an ORF for which the function is uncertain. V was cut by 0 bases and J by 7 bases, with 8 bases left in between. This CDR3 region has 14 residues.

J is TRBJ2-7 and V is TRBV9; 8 bases agree with TRBD1. The junction had 5 bases not matched to a gene; V was cut back by 0 bases and J by 6 bases. In germline, CDR1 is SGDLS, CDR2 YYNGEE. There are 14 residues in the CDR3. CDR3 in DNA: TGTGCCAGCAGCGTAGGGATGACAGGGGCCGAGCAGTACTTC. Encoded protein: CASSVGMTGAEQYF.